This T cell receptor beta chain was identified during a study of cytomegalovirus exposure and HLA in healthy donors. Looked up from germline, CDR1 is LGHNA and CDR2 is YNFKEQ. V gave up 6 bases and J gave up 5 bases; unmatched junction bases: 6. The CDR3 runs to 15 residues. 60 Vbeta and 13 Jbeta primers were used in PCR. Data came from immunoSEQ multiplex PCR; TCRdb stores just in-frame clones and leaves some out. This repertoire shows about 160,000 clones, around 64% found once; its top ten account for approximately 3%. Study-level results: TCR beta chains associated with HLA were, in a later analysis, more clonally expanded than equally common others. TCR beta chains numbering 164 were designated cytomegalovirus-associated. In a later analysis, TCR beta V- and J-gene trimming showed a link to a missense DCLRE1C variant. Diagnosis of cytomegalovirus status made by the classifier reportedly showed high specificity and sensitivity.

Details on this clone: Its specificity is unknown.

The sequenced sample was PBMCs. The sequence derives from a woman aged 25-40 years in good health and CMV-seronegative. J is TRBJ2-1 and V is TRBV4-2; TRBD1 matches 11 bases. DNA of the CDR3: TGTGCCAGCAGAACAGGACAGGGGGCGAACAATGAGCAGTTCTTC. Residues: CASRTGQGANNEQFF.